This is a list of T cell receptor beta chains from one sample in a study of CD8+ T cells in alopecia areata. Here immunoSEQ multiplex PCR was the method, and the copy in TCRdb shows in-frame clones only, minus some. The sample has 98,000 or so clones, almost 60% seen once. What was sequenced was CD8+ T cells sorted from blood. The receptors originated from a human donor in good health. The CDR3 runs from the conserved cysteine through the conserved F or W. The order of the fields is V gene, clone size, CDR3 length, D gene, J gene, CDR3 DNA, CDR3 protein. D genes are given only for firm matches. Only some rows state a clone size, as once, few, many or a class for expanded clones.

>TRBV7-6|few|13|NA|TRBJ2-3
TGTGCCAGCAGTCGTACTAGCACAGATACGCAGTATTTT
CASSRTSTDTQYF
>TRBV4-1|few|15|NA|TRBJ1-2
TGCGCCAGCAGCCCACCGGGACCGACTCCCTATGGCTACACCTTC
CASSPPGPTPYGYTF
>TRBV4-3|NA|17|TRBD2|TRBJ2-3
TGCGCCAGCAGCCAAGGGGACACTAGCGGGGCCTTGGATACGCAGTATTTT
CASSQGDTSGALDTQYF
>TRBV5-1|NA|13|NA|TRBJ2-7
TGCGCCAGCAGCTTGGGGACCGCACTCGAGCAGTACTTC
CASSLGTALEQYF
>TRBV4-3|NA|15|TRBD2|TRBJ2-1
TGCGCCAGCAGCCAGGTAGCGGGGGCCTTCGAAGAGCAGTTCTTC
CASSQVAGAFEEQFF
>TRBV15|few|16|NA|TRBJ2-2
TGTGCCACCAGCAGCTCCGGGGCCCAGAACACCGGGGAGCTGTTTTTT
CATSSSGAQNTGELFF
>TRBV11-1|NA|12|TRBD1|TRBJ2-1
TGTGCCAGCAGCCTGACAGGGCTTGAGCAGTTCTTC
CASSLTGLEQFF
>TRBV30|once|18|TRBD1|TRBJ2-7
TGTGCCTGGAGCCCCGACAGGGAAGCTGAGAGGCCTCCCTACGAGCAGTACTTC
CAWSPDREAERPPYEQYF
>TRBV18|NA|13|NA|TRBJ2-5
TGTGCCAGCTCGCCATACGACCAAGAGACCCAGTACTTC
CASSPYDQETQYF
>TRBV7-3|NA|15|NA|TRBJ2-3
TGTGCCAGCAGCCCCGGGGGGCATGGCACAGATACGCAGTATTTT
CASSPGGHGTDTQYF
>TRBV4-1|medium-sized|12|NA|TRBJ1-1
TGCGCCAGCAGCCAAGATGCAGTTGAAGCTTTCTTT
CASSQDAVEAFF